The table lists the clone carrying this TCR beta chain with many counts. Antigen unknown. This sample was taken from a study of CD8+CD57+ T cells in acquired aplastic anemia. Findings and caveats of the study: About 29 sequences, all CD8+ CDR3, were shared between patients and controls.

Looked up from germline, CDR1 is SGHAT and CDR2 is FQNNGV. This CDR3 is 18 amino acids long. With 4 bases clipped from V and 7 bases from J, the junction kept 18 bases outside the gene matches. The template for TCR beta VDJ and CDR3 sequence profiling was genomic DNA. TCRdb redid the calling of the reads with MiXCR, one entry per CDR3 protein. Of 150,000 to 200,000 distinct CDR3 sequences listed, around 47% were seen once; the top ten hold around 3.2%. Patients selected for sequencing had displayed CD8+CD57+ cell expansion by flow cytometry. At the time of blood sampling, patients had not yet received any therapy.

The specimen sequenced was sorted CD4+, CD8+, or CD8+CD57+ T cells (not recorded which) from PBMCs. The clonotype originates from a human donor with aplastic anemia. The rearrangement links TRBV11-2 to TRBJ2-3; 9 positions match TRBD1. In nucleotides, the CDR3 is TGTGCCAGCAGCTCTACCGGAGGGGGGACAGGGAAGTCATATACGCAGTATTTT. This codes for CASSSTGGGTGKSYTQYF.